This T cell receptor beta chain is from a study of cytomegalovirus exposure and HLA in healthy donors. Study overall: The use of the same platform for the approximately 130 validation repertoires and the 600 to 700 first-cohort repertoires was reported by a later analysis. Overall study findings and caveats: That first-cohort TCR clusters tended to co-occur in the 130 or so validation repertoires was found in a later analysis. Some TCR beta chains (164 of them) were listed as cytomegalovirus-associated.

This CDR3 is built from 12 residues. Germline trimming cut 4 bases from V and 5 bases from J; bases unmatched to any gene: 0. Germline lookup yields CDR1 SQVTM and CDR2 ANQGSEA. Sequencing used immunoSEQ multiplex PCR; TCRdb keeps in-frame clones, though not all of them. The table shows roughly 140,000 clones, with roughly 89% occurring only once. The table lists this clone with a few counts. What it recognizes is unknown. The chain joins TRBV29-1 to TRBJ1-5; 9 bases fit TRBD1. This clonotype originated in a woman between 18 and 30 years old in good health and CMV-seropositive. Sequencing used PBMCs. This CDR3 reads CSVGTGDQPQHF. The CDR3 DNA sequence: TGCAGCGTTGGGACAGGGGATCAGCCCCAGCATTTT.